This TCR beta chain was captured in a study of T-cell reconstitution after alpha-beta-depleted transplantation in children. Unique molecular identifiers were incorporated when the TCRbeta library was constructed. Each CDR3 protein is one row after TCRdb ran MiXCR on the PCR reads. The table shows about 290,000 distinct CDR3 sequences, with roughly a tenth occurring only once. The CDR3 spans 17 residues. Germline CDR1 reads MNHEY; CDR2 reads SVGAGI. The V gene end was trimmed by 4 bases and the J gene end by 4 bases; junction bases not matched to a gene: 12. Turning to this clonotype: Its antigen is not known.

Points from the study as a whole: Elevated TCRbeta diversity at day 60 was traced, in some patients, to surviving recipient T cells and thymic progenitors. Newly generated T cells supplied most T-cell counts and diversity one year post-transplant. Roughly two months post-transplant, alpha-beta T cells reportedly originated from several hundred graft clones that had expanded.

This material consisted of PBMCs, taken before TCRalphabeta/CD19-depleted stem cell transplant. The TCR originated in a boy under three years old with acute myeloid leukemia, due to receive a stem cell transplant. V is TRBV6-5 and J is TRBJ2-5; the match to TRBD2 covers 10 bases. CDR3 nucleotide sequence: TGTGCCAGCAGTTCCCACTCTCAACTAGCGGGAAGAGAGACCCAGTACTTC. This sequence encodes CASSSHSQLAGRETQYF.